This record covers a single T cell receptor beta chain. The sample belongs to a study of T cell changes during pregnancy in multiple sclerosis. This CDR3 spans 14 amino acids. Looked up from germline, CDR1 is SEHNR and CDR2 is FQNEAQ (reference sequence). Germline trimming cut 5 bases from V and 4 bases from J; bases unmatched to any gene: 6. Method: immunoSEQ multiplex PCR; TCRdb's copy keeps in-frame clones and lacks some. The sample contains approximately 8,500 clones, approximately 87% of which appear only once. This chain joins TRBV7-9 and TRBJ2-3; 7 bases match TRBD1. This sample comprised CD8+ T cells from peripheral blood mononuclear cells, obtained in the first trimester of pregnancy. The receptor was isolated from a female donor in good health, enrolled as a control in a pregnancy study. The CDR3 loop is CASSPDRVPDTQYF. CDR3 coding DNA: TGTGCCAGCAGCCCAGACAGGGTCCCAGATACGCAGTATTTT. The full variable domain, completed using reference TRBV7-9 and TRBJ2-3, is DTGVSQNPRHKITKRGQNVTFRCDPISEHNRLYWYRQTLGQGPEFLTYFQNEAQLEKSRLLSDRFSAERPKGSFSTLEIQRTEQGDSAMYLCASSPDRVPDTQYFGPGTRLTVL.